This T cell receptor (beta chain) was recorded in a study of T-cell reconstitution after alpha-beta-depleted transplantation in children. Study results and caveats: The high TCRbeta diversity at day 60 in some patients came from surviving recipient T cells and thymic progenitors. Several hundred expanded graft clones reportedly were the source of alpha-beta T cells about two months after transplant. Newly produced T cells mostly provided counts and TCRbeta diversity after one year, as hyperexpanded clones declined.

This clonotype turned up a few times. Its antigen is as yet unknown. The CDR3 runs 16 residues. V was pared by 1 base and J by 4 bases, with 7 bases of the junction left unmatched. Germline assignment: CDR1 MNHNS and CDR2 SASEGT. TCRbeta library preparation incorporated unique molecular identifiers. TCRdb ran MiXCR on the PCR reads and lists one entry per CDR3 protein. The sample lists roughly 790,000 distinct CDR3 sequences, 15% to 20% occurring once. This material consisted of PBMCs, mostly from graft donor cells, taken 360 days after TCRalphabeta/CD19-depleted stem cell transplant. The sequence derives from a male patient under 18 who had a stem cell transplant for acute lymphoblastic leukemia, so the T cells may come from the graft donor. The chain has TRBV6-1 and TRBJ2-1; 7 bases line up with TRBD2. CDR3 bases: TGTGCCAGCAGTGAAGAAAAGCGGGGATTTTACAATGAGCAGTTCTTC. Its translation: CASSEEKRGFYNEQFF.